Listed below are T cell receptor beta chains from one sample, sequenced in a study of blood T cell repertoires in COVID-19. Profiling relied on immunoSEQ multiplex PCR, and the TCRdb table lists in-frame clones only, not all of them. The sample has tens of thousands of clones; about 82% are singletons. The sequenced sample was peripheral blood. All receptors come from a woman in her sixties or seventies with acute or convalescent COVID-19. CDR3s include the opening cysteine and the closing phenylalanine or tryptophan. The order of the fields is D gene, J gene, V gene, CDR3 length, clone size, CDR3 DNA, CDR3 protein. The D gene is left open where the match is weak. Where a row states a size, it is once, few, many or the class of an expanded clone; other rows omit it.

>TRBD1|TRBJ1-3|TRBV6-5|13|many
TGTGCCAGCGGGGACAGCGAAGGAAACACCATATATTTT
CASGDSEGNTIYF
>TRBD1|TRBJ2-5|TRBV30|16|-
TGTGCCTGGAGTGGAACCGGGACAGGGAACCAAGAGACCCAGTACTTC
CAWSGTGTGNQETQYF
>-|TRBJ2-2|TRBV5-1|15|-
TGCGCCAGCAGCTTGTCCGGGAGCGACACCGGGGAGCTGTTTTTT
CASSLSGSDTGELFF
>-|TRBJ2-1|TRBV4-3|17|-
TGCGCCAGCAGCCAAGAGGAGGGGCAAAGCTCCTACAATGAGCAGTTCTTC
CASSQEEGQSSYNEQFF
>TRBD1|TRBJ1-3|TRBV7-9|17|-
TGTGCCAGCAGCTTAGTTGGGACAGCGCCCTCGGGAAACACCATATATTTT
CASSLVGTAPSGNTIYF
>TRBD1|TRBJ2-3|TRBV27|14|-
TGTGCCAGCAGTTCCCTGACAGGGGCAGATACGCAGTATTTT
CASSSLTGADTQYF
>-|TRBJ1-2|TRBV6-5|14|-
TGTGCCAGCAGTTACACGCGACAGCCATATGGCTACACCTTC
CASSYTRQPYGYTF
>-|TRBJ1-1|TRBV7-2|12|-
TGTGCCAGCGTCCCCGGGACAACTGAAGCTTTCTTT
CASVPGTTEAFF
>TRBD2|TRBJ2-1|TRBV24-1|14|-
TGTGCCACCAGTTCAAGACTAGCGGGGGGGCCCCAAGTCTTC
CATSSRLAGGPQVF
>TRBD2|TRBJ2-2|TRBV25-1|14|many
TGTGCCAGCGCCCGGGGGGAAAACACCGGGGAGCTGTTTTTT
CASARGENTGELFF
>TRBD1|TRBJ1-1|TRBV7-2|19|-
TGTGCCAGCAGCCGGAGGGGAGGGGGGACAGGGGGAAAGAACACTGAAGCTTTCTTT
CASSRRGGGTGGKNTEAFF
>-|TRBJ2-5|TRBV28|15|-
TGTGCCAGCAGTCCCCCGGGACACCAACAAGAGACCCAGTACTTC
CASSPPGHQQETQYF
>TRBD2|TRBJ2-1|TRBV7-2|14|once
TGTGCCAGCAGCCCAGCGGGGGGGTTTAGTGGGCAGTTCTTC
CASSPAGGFSGQFF
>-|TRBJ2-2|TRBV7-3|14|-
TGTGCCAGCAGCTTAAGGGCCGCCTCTGGGGAGCTGTTTTTT
CASSLRAASGELFF
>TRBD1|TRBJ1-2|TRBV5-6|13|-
TGTGCCAGCAGACAGACAGGGGGCAATGGCTACACCTTC
CASRQTGGNGYTF
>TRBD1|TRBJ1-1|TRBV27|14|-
TGTGCCAGCAGTTTTCGCCTTGCGACAGGGGATGCTTTCTTT
CASSFRLATGDAFF
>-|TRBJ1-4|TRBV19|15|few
TGTGCCAGCGCGCCAGTGGAGCAAAGTAATGAAAAACTGTTTTTT
CASAPVEQSNEKLFF
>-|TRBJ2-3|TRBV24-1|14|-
TGTGCCACCAGTGATACAGGCAACACAGATACGCAGTATTTT
CATSDTGNTDTQYF
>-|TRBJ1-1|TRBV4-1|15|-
TGCGCCAGCAGCCAAGAGGAATTCGGGGCGGGGAGGGCTTTCTTT
CASSQEEFGAGRAFF
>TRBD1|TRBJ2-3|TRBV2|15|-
TGTGCCAGCACCCTCAGGGGGCCTGGCACAGATACGCAGTATTTT
CASTLRGPGTDTQYF
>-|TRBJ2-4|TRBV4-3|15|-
TGCGCCAGCAGCCAAGATCGAGTGAGGAATTCGGTTCAGTACTTC
CASSQDRVRNSVQYF
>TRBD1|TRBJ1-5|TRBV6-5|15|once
TGTGCCAGCAGATCGGGACAGGGAAGCAATCAGCCCCAGCATTTT
CASRSGQGSNQPQHF
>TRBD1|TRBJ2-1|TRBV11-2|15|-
TGTGCCAGCAGCTTGGGCAGGGGGTCCTACAATGAGCAGTTCTTC
CASSLGRGSYNEQFF
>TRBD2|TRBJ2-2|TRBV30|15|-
TGTGCCTGGAAAAAGGGTATAGCGGGCACCGGGGAGCTGTTTTTT
CAWKKGIAGTGELFF
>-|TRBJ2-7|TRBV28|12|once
TGTGCCAGCAGCCCCTCGGCCTACGAGCAGTACTTC
CASSPSAYEQYF
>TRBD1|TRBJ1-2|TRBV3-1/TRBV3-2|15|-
TGTGCCAGCAGCCAAGTAGGGGGCCGCTCTTCTGGCTACACCTTC
CASSQVGGRSSGYTF
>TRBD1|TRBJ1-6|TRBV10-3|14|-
TGTGCCATCAGTGAAGGGACAGGCGACTCACCCCTCCACTTT
CAISEGTGDSPLHF
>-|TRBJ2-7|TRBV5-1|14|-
TGCGCCAGCAGCTCCAGGGGAGACTCCTACGAGCAGTACTTC
CASSSRGDSYEQYF
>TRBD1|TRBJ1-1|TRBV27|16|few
TGTGCCAGCAGCCGACCCGGGACAGGGGAGTTCGGTGAAGCTTTCTTT
CASSRPGTGEFGEAFF
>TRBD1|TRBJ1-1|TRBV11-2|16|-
TGTGCCAGCAGCACGCGGACAGGGGCTCAGGACACTGAAGCTTTCTTT
CASSTRTGAQDTEAFF
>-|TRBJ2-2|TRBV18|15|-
TGTGCCAGCTCACCACATGCAGCGGGCACCGGGGAGCTGTTTTTT
CASSPHAAGTGELFF
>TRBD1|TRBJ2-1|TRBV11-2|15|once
TGTGCCAGCAGCTTAGTTGGGGGACAGGGCCGCGAGCAGTTCTTC
CASSLVGGQGREQFF
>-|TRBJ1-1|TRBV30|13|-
TGTGCCTGGAGTAGACAGCAGAACACTGAAGCTTTCTTT
CAWSRQQNTEAFF
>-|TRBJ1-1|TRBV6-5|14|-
TGTGCCAGCAGTTACTCCAGAGGGGAGGGGGTAGCTTTCTTT
CASSYSRGEGVAFF
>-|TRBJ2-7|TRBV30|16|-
TGTGCCTGGAGCCCCCGGACAGGTTGGGACTTTTACGAGCAGTACTTC
CAWSPRTGWDFYEQYF
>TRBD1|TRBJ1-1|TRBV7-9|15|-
TGTGCCAGCAGCCGGGACAGGGGATTGAACACTGAAGCTTTCTTT
CASSRDRGLNTEAFF
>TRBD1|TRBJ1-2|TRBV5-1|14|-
TGCGCCAGCAGCCTGACAGGGGGTTTGGATGGCTACACCTTC
CASSLTGGLDGYTF
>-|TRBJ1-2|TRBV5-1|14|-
TGCGCCAGCAGCTTGGACAGACCAATTGGAGGCTACACCTTC
CASSLDRPIGGYTF
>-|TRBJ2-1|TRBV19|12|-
TGTGCCAGTAGTCCGCGGGCAGGTGAGCAGTTCTTC
CASSPRAGEQFF
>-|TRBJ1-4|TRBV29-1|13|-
TGCAGCGTTGGCCAGCAGGGAGGGGAAAAACTGTTTTTT
CSVGQQGGEKLFF
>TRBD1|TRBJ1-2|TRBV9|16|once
TGTGCCAGCAGCGTAGACTTAGGGACAGGCGATTACGGCTACACCTTC
CASSVDLGTGDYGYTF
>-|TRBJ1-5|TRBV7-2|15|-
TGTGCCAGCAGCTTCGAGGGGACTTGGAATCAGCCCCAGCATTTT
CASSFEGTWNQPQHF
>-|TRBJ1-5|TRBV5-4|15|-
TGTGCCAGCAGCTTGGACGGGGGTCGCAATCAGCCCCAGCATTTT
CASSLDGGRNQPQHF
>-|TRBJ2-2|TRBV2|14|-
TGTGCCAGCAAAGGGGGGGTGAACACCGGGGAGCTGTTTTTT
CASKGGVNTGELFF
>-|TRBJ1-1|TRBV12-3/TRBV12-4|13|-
TGTGCCAACGTAGAGCAGGGAAGGACTGAAGCTTTCTTT
CANVEQGRTEAFF
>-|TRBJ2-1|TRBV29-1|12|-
TGCAGCGGACAGAGCTCCTACAATGAGCAGTTCTTC
CSGQSSYNEQFF
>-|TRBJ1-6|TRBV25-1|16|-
TGTGCCAGCTCCCCGATGACGGGAGGGGGTGGTTCACCCCTCCACTTT
CASSPMTGGGGSPLHF
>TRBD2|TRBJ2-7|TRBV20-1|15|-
TGCAGTGCTAGTCCGGGGGGGGGCCTGGACTACGAGCAGTACTTC
CSASPGGGLDYEQYF
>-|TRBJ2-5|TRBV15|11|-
TGTGCCACCAGCAGACGGGAGACCCAGTACTTC
CATSRRETQYF
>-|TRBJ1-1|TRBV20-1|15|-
TGCAGTGCTAGTTACCCTCGGGGGGACTTTCCTGAAGCTTTCTTT
CSASYPRGDFPEAFF
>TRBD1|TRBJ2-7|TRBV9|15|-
TGTGCCAGCAGCGCTGGGACAGGGGCCTACTACGAGCAGTACTTC
CASSAGTGAYYEQYF
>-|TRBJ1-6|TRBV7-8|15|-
TGTGCCAGCAGCTTAGTGAGCTCCTATAATTCACCCCTCCACTTT
CASSLVSSYNSPLHF
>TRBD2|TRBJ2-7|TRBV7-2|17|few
TGTGCCAGCAGCTTGGGGGTAGCGGGGGCCCACACCTACGAGCAGTACTTC
CASSLGVAGAHTYEQYF
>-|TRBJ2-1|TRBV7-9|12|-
TGTGCCAGCAGCCGAGGGGGAGATGAGCAGTTCTTC
CASSRGGDEQFF
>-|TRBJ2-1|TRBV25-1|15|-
TGTGCCAGCAGTCCCCGGGGGTCCGCTTGGAATGAGCAGTTCTTC
CASSPRGSAWNEQFF
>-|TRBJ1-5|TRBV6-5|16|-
TGTGCCAGCAGTTACTCCGTCAGTTTCAGCAATCAGCCCCAGCATTTT
CASSYSVSFSNQPQHF
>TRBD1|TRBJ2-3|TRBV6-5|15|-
TGTGCCACTATAATCCAGGGGGTAGTACAAGATACGCAGTATTTT
CATIIQGVVQDTQYF
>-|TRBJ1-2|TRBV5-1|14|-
TGCGCCAGCAGCTTGGACAATTTTAACTATGGCTACACCTTC
CASSLDNFNYGYTF